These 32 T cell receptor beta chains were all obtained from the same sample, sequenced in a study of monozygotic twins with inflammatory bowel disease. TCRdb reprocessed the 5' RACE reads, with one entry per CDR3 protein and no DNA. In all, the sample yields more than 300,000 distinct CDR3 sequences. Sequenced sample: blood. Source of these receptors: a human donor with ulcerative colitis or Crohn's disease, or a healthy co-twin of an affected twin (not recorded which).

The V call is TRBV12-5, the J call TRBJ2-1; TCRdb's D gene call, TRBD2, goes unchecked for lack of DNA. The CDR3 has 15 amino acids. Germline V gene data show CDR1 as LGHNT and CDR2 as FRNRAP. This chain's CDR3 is CASGSGTSSYNEQFF.

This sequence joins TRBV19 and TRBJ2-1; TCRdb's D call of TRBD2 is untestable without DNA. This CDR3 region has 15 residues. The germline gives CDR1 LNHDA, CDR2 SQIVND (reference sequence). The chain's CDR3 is CASSITRGGYNEQFF.

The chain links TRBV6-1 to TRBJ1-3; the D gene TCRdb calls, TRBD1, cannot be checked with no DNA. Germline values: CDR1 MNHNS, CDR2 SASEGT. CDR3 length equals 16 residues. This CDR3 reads CASSSNDRTGENTIYF.

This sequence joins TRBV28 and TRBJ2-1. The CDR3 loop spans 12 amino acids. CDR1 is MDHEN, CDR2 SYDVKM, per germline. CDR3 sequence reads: CASSSYRDEQFF.

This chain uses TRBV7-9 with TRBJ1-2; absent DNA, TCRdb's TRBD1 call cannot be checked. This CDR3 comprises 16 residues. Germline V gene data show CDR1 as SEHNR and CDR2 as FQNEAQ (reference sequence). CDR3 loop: CASSLSGTARTYGYTF.

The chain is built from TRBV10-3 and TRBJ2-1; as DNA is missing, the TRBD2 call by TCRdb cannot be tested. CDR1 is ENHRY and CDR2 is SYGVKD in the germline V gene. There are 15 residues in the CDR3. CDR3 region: CAISGGSGGRDEQFF.

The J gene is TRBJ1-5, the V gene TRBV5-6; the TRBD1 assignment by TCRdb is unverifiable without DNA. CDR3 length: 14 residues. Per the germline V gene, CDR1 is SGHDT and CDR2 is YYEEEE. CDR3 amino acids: CASSHRGLDQPQHF.

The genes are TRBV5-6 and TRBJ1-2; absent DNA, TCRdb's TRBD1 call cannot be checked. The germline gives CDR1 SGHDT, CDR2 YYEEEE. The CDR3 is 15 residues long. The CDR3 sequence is CASSFDRRPIYGYTF.

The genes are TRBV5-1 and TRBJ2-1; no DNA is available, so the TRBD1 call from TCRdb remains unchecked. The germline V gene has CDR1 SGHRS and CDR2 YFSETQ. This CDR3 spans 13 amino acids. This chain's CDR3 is CASSQGTANEQFF.

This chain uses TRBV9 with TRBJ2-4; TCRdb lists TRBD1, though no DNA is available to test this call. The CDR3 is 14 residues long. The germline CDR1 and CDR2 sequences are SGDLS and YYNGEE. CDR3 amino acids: CASTTGDGKNIQYF.

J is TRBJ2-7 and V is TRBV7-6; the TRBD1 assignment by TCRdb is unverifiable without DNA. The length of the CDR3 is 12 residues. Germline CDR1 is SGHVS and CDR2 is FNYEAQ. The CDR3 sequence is CASSLEGVEQYF.

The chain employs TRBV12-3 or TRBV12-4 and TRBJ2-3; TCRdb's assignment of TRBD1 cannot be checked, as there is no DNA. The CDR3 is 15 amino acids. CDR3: CASSPRQEGTDTQYF.

CDR3 residues: CASSFSQDTQYF. This rearrangement joins TRBV7-2 to TRBJ2-3. The CDR3 is made up of 12 amino acids. Germline loops: CDR1 SGHTA, CDR2 FQGNSA.

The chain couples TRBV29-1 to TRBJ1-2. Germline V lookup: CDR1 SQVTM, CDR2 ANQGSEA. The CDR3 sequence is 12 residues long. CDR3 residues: CSVSTPNYGYTF.

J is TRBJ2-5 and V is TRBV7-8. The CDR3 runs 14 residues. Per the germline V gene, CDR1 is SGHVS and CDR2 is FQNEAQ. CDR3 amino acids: CASSLEVRQETQYF.

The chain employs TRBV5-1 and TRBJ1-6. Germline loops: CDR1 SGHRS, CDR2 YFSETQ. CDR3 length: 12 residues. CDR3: CASSLEGYPLHF.

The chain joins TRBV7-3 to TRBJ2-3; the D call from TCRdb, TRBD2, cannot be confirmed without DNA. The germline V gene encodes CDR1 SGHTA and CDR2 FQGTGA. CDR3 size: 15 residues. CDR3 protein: CASSLGGRRTDTQYF.

CDR3 loop: CASSFLFRGQNTDTQYF. This chain links TRBV5-1 with TRBJ2-3; with no DNA, the TCRdb D assignment of TRBD1 cannot be verified. Germline CDR1 reads SGHRS; CDR2 reads YFSETQ. The CDR3 length is 17 residues.

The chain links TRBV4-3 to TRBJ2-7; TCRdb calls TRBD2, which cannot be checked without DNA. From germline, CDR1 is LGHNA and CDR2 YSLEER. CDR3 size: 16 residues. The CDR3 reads CASSQDSGSSLGEQYF.

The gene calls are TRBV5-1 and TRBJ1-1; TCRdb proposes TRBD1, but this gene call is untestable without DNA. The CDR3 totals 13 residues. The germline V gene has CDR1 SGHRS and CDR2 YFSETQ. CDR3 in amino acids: CASSFAGDTEAFF.

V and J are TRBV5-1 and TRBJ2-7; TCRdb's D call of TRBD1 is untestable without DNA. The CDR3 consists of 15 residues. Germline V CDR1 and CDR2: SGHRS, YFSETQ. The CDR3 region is CASSLLGTGGDEQYF. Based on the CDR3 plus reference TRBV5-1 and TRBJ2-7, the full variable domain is KAGVTQTPRYLIKTRGQQVTLSCSPISGHRSVSWYQQTPGQGLQFLFEYFSETQRNKGNFPGRFSGRQFSNSRSEMNVSTLELGDSALYLCASSLLGTGGDEQYFGPGTRLTVT.

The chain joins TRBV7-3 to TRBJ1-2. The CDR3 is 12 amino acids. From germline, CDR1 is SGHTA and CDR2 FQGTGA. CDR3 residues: CARQGNNYGYTF.

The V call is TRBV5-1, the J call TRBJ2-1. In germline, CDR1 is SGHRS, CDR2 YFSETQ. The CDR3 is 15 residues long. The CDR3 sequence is CASSLDASYLDEQFF.

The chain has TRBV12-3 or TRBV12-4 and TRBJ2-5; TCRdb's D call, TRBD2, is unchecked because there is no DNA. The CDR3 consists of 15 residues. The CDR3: CASTPGRPGGETQYF.

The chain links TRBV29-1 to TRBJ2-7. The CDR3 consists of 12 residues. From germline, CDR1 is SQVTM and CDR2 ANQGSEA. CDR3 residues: CSVEWQGGEQYF.

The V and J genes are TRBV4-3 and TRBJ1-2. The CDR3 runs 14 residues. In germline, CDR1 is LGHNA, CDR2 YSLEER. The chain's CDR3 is CASSQDRTALGYTF.

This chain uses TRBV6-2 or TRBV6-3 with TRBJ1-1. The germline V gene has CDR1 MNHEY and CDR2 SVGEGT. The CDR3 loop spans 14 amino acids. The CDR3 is CATSPGGYGTEAFF.

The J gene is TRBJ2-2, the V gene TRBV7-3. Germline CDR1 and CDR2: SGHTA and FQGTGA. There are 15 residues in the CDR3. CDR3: CASSLTVLNTGELFF.

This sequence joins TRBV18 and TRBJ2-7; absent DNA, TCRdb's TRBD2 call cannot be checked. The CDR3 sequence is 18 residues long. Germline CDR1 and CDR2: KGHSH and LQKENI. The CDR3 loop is CASSPPGLAGGLTHEQYF.

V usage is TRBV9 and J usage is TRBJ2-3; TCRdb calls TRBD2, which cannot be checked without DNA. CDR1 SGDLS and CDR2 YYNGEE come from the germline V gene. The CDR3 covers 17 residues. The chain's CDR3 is CASSDTSGGALTDTQYF. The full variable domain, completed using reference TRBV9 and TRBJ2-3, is DSGVTQTPKHLITATGQRVTLRCSPRSGDLSVYWYQQSLDQGLQFLIQYYNGEERAKGNILERFSAQQFPDLHSELNLSSLELGDSALYFCASSDTSGGALTDTQYFGPGTRLTVL.

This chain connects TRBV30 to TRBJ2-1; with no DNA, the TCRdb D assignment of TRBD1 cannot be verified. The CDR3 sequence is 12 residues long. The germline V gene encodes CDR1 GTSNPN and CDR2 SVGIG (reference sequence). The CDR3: CIGLTGVSEQFF.

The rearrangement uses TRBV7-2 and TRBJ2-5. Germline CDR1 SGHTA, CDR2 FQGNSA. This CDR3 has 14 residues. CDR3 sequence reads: CASSPVRGQETQYF.